This T cell receptor beta chain was recovered during a study of T-cell reconstitution after alpha-beta-depleted transplantation in children. The study's findings and limits: The origin of alpha-beta T cells about two months after transplant was reportedly several hundred expanded graft clones. The authors attributed T-cell counts and diversity one year after transplant mostly to newly produced T cells.

With 5 bases clipped from V and 1 base from J, the junction kept 9 bases outside the gene matches. The length of the CDR3 is 16 residues. Unique molecular identifiers tagged the TCRbeta library. From the PCR reads, TCRdb called clonotypes with MiXCR, one entry per CDR3 protein. The sample lists 250,000 to 300,000 distinct CDR3 sequences, nearly 8% seen once, with about 8.2% in the top ten. This clonotype was observed at least ten times. The target antigen is unknown. The TCR sequence derives from a female patient between 2 and 15 years old who had a stem cell transplant for Fanconi anemia, so the T cells may come from the graft donor. The source material was peripheral blood, sampled 360 days after TCRalphabeta/CD19-depleted stem cell transplant. The J gene is TRBJ1-1, the V gene TRBV12-3 or TRBV12-4; TRBD1 matches 8 bases. CDR3 coding DNA: TGTGCCAGCAGTCGCATTGGGGGGACAGGGAACACTGAAGCTTTCTTT. Translated, it gives CASSRIGGTGNTEAFF.